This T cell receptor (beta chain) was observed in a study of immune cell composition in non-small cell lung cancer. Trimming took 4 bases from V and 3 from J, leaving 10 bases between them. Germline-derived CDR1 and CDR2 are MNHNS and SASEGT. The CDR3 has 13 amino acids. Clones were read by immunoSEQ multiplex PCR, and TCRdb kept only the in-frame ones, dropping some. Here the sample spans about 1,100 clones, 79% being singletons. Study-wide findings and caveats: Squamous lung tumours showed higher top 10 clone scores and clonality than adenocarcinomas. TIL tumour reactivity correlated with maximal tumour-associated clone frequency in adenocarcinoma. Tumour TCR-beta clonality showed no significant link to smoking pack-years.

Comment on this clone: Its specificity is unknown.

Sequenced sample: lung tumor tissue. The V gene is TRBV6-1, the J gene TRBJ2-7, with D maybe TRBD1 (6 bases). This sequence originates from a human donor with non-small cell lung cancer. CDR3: CASSATGNYEQYF. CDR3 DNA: TGTGCCAGCAGTGCTACAGGGAACTACGAGCAGTACTTC.